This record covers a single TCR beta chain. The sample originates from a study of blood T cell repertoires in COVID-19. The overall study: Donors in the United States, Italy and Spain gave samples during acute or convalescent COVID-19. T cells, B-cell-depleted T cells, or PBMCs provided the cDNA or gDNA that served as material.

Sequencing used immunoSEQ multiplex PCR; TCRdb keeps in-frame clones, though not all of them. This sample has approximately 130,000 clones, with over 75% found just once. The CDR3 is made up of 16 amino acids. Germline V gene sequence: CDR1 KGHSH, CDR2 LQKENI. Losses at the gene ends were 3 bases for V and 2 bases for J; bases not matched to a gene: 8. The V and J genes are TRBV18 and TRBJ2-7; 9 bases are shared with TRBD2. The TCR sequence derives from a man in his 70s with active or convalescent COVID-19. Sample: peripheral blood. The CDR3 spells CASSPTASGIAYEQYF. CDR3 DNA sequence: TGTGCCAGCTCACCCACAGCTAGCGGGATTGCCTACGAGCAGTACTTC.